The entry below gives a single T cell receptor beta chain sequence along with its context. Its specific antigen is unknown. Base quality data are lacking; no much larger clone is found one base away. The CDR3 goes from the cysteine to the phenylalanine over 17 residues. The sequence is cut down to CDR3 DNA, 51 bases in frame from base 1. The germline V and J ends show losses of 5 bases and 4 bases respectively, and no gene match explains 14 bases of the junction. Reading the germline V gene gives CDR1 MDHEN and CDR2 SYDVKM. Reading the label with the study, this specimen's time point is: cycle 1 day 1 (C1D1), immediately before nivolumab initiation. All trial patients had relapsed after autologous stem cell transplantation, with cohorts A, B and C differing in prior brentuximab vedotin exposure. The trial cohort was composed of around 60 patients with relapsed/refractory classical Hodgkin lymphoma, for whom complete response, partial response or progressive disease was recorded as best overall response. Trial patients were treated with single-agent nivolumab in the multi-cohort phase II CheckMate 205 trial. Best overall response was determined by an independent review committee according to the 2007 International Working Group response criteria. Trial PBMCs were collected just before the start of nivolumab (C1D1) and during therapy at cycle 2 day 1 and cycle 4 day 1. Peripheral blood was collected in 8 mL Vacutainer Cell Preparation Tubes, from which PBMCs were isolated by centrifugation and then cryopreserved.

The data derive from a study of PD-1 blockade in classical Hodgkin lymphoma (TCRdb year 2020). About the full investigation: Nivolumab dosing was 3 mg/kg intravenously every 2 weeks, continuing until either disease progression or unacceptable toxicity. The study used TCR beta sequencing and CyTOF to define a peripheral blood immune signature of response to PD-1 blockade in classical Hodgkin lymphoma. The paper as a whole reports these results and caveats: Trial patients achieving complete response had baseline diversity similar to newly diagnosed patients, whereas partial responders and progressors had significantly lower diversity. Diversity was lower in patients who began nivolumab less than 1 year after ASCT, so these patients were left out of later analyses to avoid confounding by immune reconstitution. By C4D1, a significant rise was seen in CD4+ TCR diversity but not in CD8+ TCR diversity (p=0.0027 vs p=0.16), and the rise was most apparent among complete responders (p=0.02). Baseline TCR diversity was reported to be lower in newly diagnosed patients than in healthy donors and to be lower still in relapsed/refractory patients. The study covered only a single clinical trial cohort, and the causes of the repertoire differences, possibly disease activity or prior therapy, were still not defined.

The Qiagen DNeasy kit was used to extract genomic DNA both from unsorted PBMCs and from the negatively selected CD4+ and CD8+ fractions. TCR beta CDR3 regions were subjected to amplification by immunoSEQ multiplex PCR with primers that anneal to V and J segments. A synthetic immune receptor repertoire was used to minimize amplification bias, and any residual bias was removed computationally once sequencing was done. The paper's data handling went like this. Repertoire diversity was quantified as the Shannon entropy index using custom Python scripts. Unsorted, CD4+ and CD8+ repertoires were examined separately, except in combined analyses, for which CD4+ and CD8+ sequences were merged in silico. A clone was considered expanded if an increase in frequency of at least 2-fold after treatment relative to C1D1 was found, and a pseudocount of 0.5 was applied to clones undetected at baseline. Singleton clones were defined as clones with 0 or 1 copy at C1D1, and non-singleton clones were defined as clones with 2 or more copies. Clones expanded in unsorted samples were annotated as CD4+, CD8+ or unknown by matching protein sequences in sorted samples from the same patient. Wilcoxon tests on paired samples were used to test changes in diversity from C1D1 to C4D1. Sourced from immuneACCESS, this table was stored by TCRdb with only in-frame sequences that have V and J called. A share of the clones is absent; for the studies checked, an unresolved V gene accounts for under half, and the remainder has no known explanation. V, J and clone size derive from that table, while D and trimming were established from the DNA sequence. The sample records about 97,000 clones, approximately 80% of which are singletons. In total, the top ten clones hold approximately 12% of the sample.

The receptor comes from a human donor with classical Hodgkin lymphoma. This chain is built from TRBV28 and TRBJ1-2; the central 9 bases match TRBD1. The specimen was peripheral blood mononuclear cells (PBMCs), collected at baseline. The sequence in DNA is TGTGCCAGCAGTGCGAGGGAGGGCGGGGACAGGGTCTATGGCTACACCTTC. Its protein is CASSAREGGDRVYGYTF.